Below, 22 T cell receptor beta chains from the same sample are listed, as sequenced in a study of blood T cell repertoires in COVID-19. TCRdb keeps only in-frame clones here, not all; method: immunoSEQ multiplex PCR. The profile covers more than 250,000 clones, with 70% to 90% appearing a single time and 0.65% to 0.8% taken by the ten largest. The sample comprised peripheral blood. Receptors were obtained from a human donor in a cohort sampled during active COVID-19.

This clone was seen more than once but under ten times. The chain recombines TRBV15 with TRBJ1-1, with D possibly being TRBD1 (6 bases). In germline, CDR1 is LNHNV, CDR2 YYDKDF (reference sequence). V lost 8 bases to trimming and J lost 0 bases, with 16 bases between them. The CDR3 contains 15 residues. CDR3 region: CATEGPGAMNTEAFF. Written as DNA, the CDR3 is TGTGCCACCGAAGGACCAGGGGCCATGAACACTGAAGCTTTCTTT.

V gene TRBV12-3 or TRBV12-4 combines with J gene TRBJ1-3, with D unclear. The length of the CDR3 is 13 residues. Trimming took 6 bases from V and 5 from J, leaving 11 bases between them. The CDR3 DNA reads TGTGCCAGCAGCCCAGATCCTCGAAACACCATATATTTT. Protein product: CASSPDPRNTIYF.

Of note for this clone: The junction does not match germline at one end; this may be a read error. The V call is TRBV6-5, the J call TRBJ2-3; D is ambiguous. CDR1 MNHEY and CDR2 SVGAGI come from the germline V gene. The length of the CDR3 is 12 residues. Here the CDR3 reads CASSDSADTQYF. As DNA, the CDR3 is TGTGCCAGCAGTGACTCTGCGGATACGCAGTATTTT.

The chain employs TRBV10-3 and TRBJ2-7; 10 positions agree with TRBD1. The CDR3 extends over 14 amino acids. V lost 8 bases, J lost 5 bases, and 9 bases stayed unmatched. Germline CDR1 and CDR2: ENHRY and SYGVKD. CDR3 sequence: CAILDRGTHDEQYF. In DNA form, the CDR3 reads TGTGCCATCCTGGACAGGGGGACACACGACGAGCAGTACTTC.

V and J are TRBV30 and TRBJ1-3, with D possibly TRBD1 on 6 matching bases. Germline CDR1 and CDR2: GTSNPN and SVGIG (reference sequence). Trimming removed 3 bases at V and 0 bases at J, with 18 bases between. The CDR3 runs to 17 residues. The CDR3 DNA reads TGTGCCTGGAGCCACAACTTCAGGGGCCTCTCTGGAAACACCATATATTTT. This encodes CAWSHNFRGLSGNTIYF.

V is TRBV6-1 and J is TRBJ2-2; 12 nucleotides line up with TRBD2. This CDR3 region has 16 residues. V was pared by 4 bases and J by 4 bases, with 4 bases of the junction left unmatched. Germline V lookup: CDR1 MNHNS, CDR2 SASEGT. The CDR3 DNA is TGTGCCAGCAGTGGACTAGCGGGAGTGCGCACCGGGGAGCTGTTTTTT. Protein sequence: CASSGLAGVRTGELFF.

The rearrangement links TRBV28 to TRBJ2-1, with 12 bases that match TRBD2. V lost 7 bases, J lost 4 bases, and 8 bases stayed unmatched. This CDR3 contains 16 residues. CDR1 is MDHEN and CDR2 is SYDVKM in the germline V gene. The CDR3: CASIWGLAGEYNEQFF. DNA of the CDR3: TGTGCCAGCATTTGGGGACTAGCGGGCGAATACAATGAGCAGTTCTTC. The complete variable domain, with remaining parts taken from reference TRBV28 and TRBJ2-1, reads DVKVTQSSRYLVKRTGEKVFLECVQDMDHENMFWYRQDPGLGLRLIYFSYDVKMKEKGDIPEGYSVSREKKERFSLILESASTNQTSMYLCASIWGLAGEYNEQFFGPGTRLTVL.

The genes are TRBV7-2 and TRBJ1-6, with D unresolved. Trimming shortened V by 5 bases and J by 6 bases, and 14 bases separated the two germline ends. Germline V CDR1 and CDR2: SGHTA, FQGNSA. The CDR3 totals 15 residues. The DNA for the CDR3 is TGTGCCAGCAGCCCGCCCGGCCAGGTTAATTCACCCCTCCACTTT. It codes for CASSPPGQVNSPLHF.

The chain's CDR3 is CASSEPSGAYEQYF. The CDR3 nucleotides read TGTGCCAGTAGTGAGCCGTCGGGTGCCTACGAGCAGTACTTC. This chain joins TRBV19 and TRBJ2-7, with unresolved D. The CDR3 is made up of 14 amino acids. Germline V gives CDR1 LNHDA, CDR2 SQIVND (reference sequence). V was pared by 5 bases and J by 2 bases, with 13 bases between.

This sequence joins TRBV18 and TRBJ2-7, with 9 nucleotides matching TRBD1. The CDR3 has 15 residues. Trimming took 3 bases from V and 4 from J; bases not matched to a gene: 7. CDR1 is KGHSH and CDR2 is LQKENI in the germline V gene. CDR3 sequence: CASSPPTGGGYEQYF. The CDR3 coding sequence is TGTGCCAGCTCACCCCCGACAGGGGGAGGGTACGAGCAGTACTTC.

J is TRBJ2-7 and V is TRBV6-6; D might be TRBD1 (6 bases). The CDR3 length is 13 residues. Germline V gene sequence: CDR1 MNHNY, CDR2 SVGAGI (reference sequence). V was clipped by 7 bases and J by 0 bases, with 10 bases between them. CDR3 sequence (DNA): TGTGCCAGCATCCAGGGGTCCTCCTACGAGCAGTACTTC. Translating gives CASIQGSSYEQYF.

This chain uses TRBV6-6 with TRBJ2-7, with TRBD2 as a possible D gene (6 bases). CDR3 length equals 12 residues. Germline V CDR1 and CDR2: MNHNY, SVGAGI (reference sequence). The V gene lost 7 bases and the J gene lost 3 bases, with 10 bases spanning the gap. The CDR3 DNA reads as TGTGCCAGCAACGTGGGGGGCTACGAGCAGTACTTC. Translating it yields CASNVGGYEQYF.

The rearrangement joins TRBV4-2 to TRBJ2-7; TRBD1 agrees at 10 bases. V gave up 0 bases and J gave up 4 bases; unmatched junction bases: 9. CDR3 length equals 17 residues. CDR1 and CDR2 (germline): LGHNA, YNFKEQ. Here the CDR3 reads CASSQDYSGTGAYEQYF. CDR3 DNA sequence: TGTGCCAGCAGCCAAGATTATTCGGGGACAGGGGCTTACGAGCAGTACTTC.

The sample holds one count of this clone. This sequence joins TRBV5-8 and TRBJ1-4; 8 nucleotides line up with TRBD1. Germline V lookup: CDR1 SGHTS, CDR2 YDEGEE. CDR3 length: 15 residues. J was trimmed by 4 bases and V by 0 bases; bases with no gene match: 2. CDR3 nucleotide sequence: TGTGCCAGCAGCTTGGGACAGGGGTATAATGAAAAACTGTTTTTT. Translating it yields CASSLGQGYNEKLFF.

This clone showed up just once. The CDR3 region has the DNA TGTGCCAGCGGGGGCTTTGAAGTCGCTGAAGCTTTCTTT. Translation: CASGGFEVAEAFF. This rearrangement joins TRBV7-3 to TRBJ1-1, with D tentatively TRBD1 (6 bases). Germline values: CDR1 SGHTA, CDR2 FQGTGA. V was clipped by 8 bases and J by 6 bases, with 16 bases between them. The CDR3 is made up of 13 amino acids.

The chain has TRBV25-1 and TRBJ2-5; 7 bases are a match to TRBD1. Germline V gene data show CDR1 as MGHDK and CDR2 as SYGVNS. This CDR3 is 14 amino acids long. V shed 5 bases and J 4 bases; nucleotides not matched to a gene: 7. CDR3 nucleotides: TGTGCCAGCAGTAGGGGACAGCCCCCAGAGACCCAGTACTTC. Its translation is CASSRGQPPETQYF.

V gene TRBV11-3 combines with J gene TRBJ2-2, with D uncertain. This CDR3 is 14 amino acids long. The V gene lost 4 bases and the J gene lost 3 bases, with 9 bases spanning the gap. Germline V gene lookup returns CDR1 SGHNT and CDR2 YENEEA. The DNA for the CDR3 is TGTGCCAGCAGCTCCCTCCGTCACACCGGGGAGCTGTTTTTT. Translation: CASSSLRHTGELFF.

The rearrangement joins TRBV7-2 to TRBJ1-1; D is perhaps TRBD1 (5 bases). The CDR3 has 15 residues. Trimming took 1 base from V and 6 from J, leaving 15 bases between them. Germline values: CDR1 SGHTA, CDR2 FQGNSA. In DNA, the CDR3 is TGTGCCAGCAGCTTAGTCCCCGACGGGGGTGCTGAAGCTTTCTTT. This encodes CASSLVPDGGAEAFF. The variable domain in full, with the rest retrieved from reference TRBV7-2 and TRBJ1-1, is GAGVSQSPSNKVTEKGKDVELRCDPISGHTALYWYRQSLGQGLEFLIYFQGNSAPDKSGLPSDRFSAERTGGSVSTLTIQRTQQEDSAVYLCASSLVPDGGAEAFFGQGTRLTVV.

This chain connects TRBV5-4 to TRBJ2-6; D perhaps matches TRBD1 (5 bases). The CDR3 is 15 residues long. Germline assignment: CDR1 SGHNT and CDR2 YYREEE (reference sequence). The V end lost 5 bases, the J end lost 2 bases, and 11 bases lay between the germline ends. The CDR3 sequence: CASRIPGTGANVLTF. CDR3 DNA: TGTGCCAGCAGAATACCAGGGACTGGGGCCAACGTCCTGACTTTC. The complete variable domain, with remaining parts taken from reference TRBV5-4 and TRBJ2-6, reads ETGVTQSPTHLIKTRGQQVTLRCSSQSGHNTVSWYQQALGQGPQFIFQYYREEENGRGNFPPRFSGLQFPNYSSELNVNALELDDSALYLCASRIPGTGANVLTFGAGSRLTVL.

This chain links TRBV10-3 with TRBJ2-5, with 7 bases that match TRBD1. This CDR3 contains 15 residues. The germline V gene encodes CDR1 ENHRY and CDR2 SYGVKD. The junction had 5 bases not matched to a gene; V was cut back by 0 bases and J by 4 bases. This CDR3 reads CAISESTGVGETQYF. The DNA for the CDR3 is TGTGCCATCAGTGAGTCCACAGGGGTTGGAGAGACCCAGTACTTC.

The chain recombines TRBV7-3 with TRBJ2-1; 11 bases map to TRBD1. Germline V gives CDR1 SGHTA, CDR2 FQGTGA. V shed 3 bases and J 5 bases; nucleotides not matched to a gene: 3. This CDR3 is built from 15 residues. DNA for the CDR3: TGTGCCAGCAGCTTGGACAGGGGGCTAGACAATGAGCAGTTCTTC. Protein product: CASSLDRGLDNEQFF. The full variable domain, its missing parts supplied by reference TRBV7-3 and TRBJ2-1, is GAGVSQTPSNKVTEKGKYVELRCDPISGHTALYWYRQSLGQGPEFLIYFQGTGAADDSGLPNDRFFAVRPEGSVSTLKIQRTERGDSAVYLCASSLDRGLDNEQFFGPGTRLTVL.

The chain links TRBV19 to TRBJ2-3; 8 bases are a match to TRBD2. This CDR3 has 16 amino acids. V was clipped by 5 bases and J by 1 base; unmatched bases: 8. Germline V gives CDR1 LNHDA, CDR2 SQIVND (reference sequence). CDR3 bases: TGTGCCAGTAGTCCGTTGCGGGGGGCCCGCACAGATACGCAGTATTTT. It encodes CASSPLRGARTDTQYF.